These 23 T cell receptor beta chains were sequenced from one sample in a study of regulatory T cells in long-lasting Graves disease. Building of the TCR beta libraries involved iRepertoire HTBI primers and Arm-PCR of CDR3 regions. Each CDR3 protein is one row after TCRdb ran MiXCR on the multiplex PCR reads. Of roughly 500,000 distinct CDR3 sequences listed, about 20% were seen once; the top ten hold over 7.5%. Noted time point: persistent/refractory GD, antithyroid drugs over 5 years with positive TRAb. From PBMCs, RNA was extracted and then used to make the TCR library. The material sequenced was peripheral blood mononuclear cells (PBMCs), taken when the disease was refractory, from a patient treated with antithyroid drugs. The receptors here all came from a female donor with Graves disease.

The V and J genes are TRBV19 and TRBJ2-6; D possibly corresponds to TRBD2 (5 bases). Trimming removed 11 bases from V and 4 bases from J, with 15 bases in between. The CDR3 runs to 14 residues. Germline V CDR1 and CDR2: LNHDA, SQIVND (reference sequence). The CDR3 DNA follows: TGTGCCTCGAATCGGGAATTGGGGGCCAACGTCCTGACTTTC. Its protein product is CASNRELGANVLTF.

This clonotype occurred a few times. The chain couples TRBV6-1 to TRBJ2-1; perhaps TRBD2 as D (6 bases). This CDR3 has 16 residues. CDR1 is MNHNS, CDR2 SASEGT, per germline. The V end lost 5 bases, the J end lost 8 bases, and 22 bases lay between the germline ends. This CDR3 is CASSPVRDSIFDEQFF. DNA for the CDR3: TGTGCCAGCAGTCCCGTCCGGGACTCTATCTTCGATGAGCAGTTCTTC.

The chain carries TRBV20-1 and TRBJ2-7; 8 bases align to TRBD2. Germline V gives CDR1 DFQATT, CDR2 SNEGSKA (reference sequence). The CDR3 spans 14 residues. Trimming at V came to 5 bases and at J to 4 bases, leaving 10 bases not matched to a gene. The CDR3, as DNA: TGCAGTGCTCGGACGGGACTAGGGGGATACGAGCAGTACTTC. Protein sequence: CSARTGLGGYEQYF.

This chain's CDR3 is CASSSSVGQGEVGYTF. The CDR3 nucleotides read TGTGCCAGCAGTTCCTCAGTGGGGCAGGGAGAGGTTGGCTACACCTTC. The V call is TRBV27, the J call TRBJ1-2, with D possibly matching TRBD1 (5 bases). The germline V gene encodes CDR1 MNHEY and CDR2 SMNVEV (reference sequence). Trimming stripped 4 bases from V and 7 bases from J, with 22 bases between. This CDR3 has 16 amino acids.

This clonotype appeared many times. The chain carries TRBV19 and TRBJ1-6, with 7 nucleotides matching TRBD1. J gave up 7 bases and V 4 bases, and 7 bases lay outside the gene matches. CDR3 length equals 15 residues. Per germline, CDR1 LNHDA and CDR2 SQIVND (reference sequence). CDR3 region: CASSTGTAYNSPLHF. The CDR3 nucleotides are TGTGCCAGTAGTACCGGGACAGCGTACAATTCACCCCTCCACTTT.

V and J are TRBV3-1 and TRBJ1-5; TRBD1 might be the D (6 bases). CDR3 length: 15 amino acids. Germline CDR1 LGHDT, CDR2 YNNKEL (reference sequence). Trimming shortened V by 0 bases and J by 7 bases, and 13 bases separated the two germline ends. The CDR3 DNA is TGTGCCAGCAGCCAAGACGGGGGGGCCGGGCAGCCCCAGCATTTT. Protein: CASSQDGGAGQPQHF.

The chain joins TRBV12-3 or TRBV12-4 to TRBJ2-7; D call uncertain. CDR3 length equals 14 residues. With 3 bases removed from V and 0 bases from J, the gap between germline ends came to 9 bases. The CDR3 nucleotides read TGTGCCAGCAGTTTTGACGGCAGCTCCTACGAGCAGTACTTC. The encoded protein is CASSFDGSSYEQYF.

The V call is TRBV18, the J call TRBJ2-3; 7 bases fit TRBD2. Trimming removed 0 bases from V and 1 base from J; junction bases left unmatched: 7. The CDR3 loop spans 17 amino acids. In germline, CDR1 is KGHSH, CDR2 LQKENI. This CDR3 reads CASSPPGGEGRTDTQYF. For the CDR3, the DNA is TGTGCCAGCTCACCACCGGGAGGGGAGGGCCGCACAGATACGCAGTATTTT.

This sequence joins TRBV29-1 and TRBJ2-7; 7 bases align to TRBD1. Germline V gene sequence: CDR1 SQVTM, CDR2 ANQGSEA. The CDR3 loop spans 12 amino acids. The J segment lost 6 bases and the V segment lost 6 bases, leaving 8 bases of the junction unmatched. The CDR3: CSVFLTGAEQYF. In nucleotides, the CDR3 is TGCAGCGTCTTTCTCACAGGGGCCGAGCAGTACTTC.

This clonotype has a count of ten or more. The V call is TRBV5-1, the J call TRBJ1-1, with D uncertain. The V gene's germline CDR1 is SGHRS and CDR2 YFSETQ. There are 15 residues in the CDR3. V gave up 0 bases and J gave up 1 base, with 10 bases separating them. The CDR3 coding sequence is TGCGCCAGCAGCTTGGGCGGCGGACCGAACACTGAAGCTTTCTTT. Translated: CASSLGGGPNTEAFF.

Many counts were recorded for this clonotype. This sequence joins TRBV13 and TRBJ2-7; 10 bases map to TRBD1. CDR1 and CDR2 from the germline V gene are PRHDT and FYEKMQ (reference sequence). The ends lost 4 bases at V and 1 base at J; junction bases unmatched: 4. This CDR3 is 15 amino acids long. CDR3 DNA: TGTGCCAGCAGCTCCGGGACAGGGGCTTCCTACGAGCAGTACTTC. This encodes CASSSGTGASYEQYF.

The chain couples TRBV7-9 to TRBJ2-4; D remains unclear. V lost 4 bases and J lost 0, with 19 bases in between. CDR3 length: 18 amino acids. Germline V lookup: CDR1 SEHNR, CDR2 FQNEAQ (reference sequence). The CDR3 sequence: CASSSDRSRSKAKNIQYF. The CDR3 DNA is TGTGCCAGCAGCTCGGACCGGTCCAGGTCAAAAGCCAAAAACATTCAGTACTTC.

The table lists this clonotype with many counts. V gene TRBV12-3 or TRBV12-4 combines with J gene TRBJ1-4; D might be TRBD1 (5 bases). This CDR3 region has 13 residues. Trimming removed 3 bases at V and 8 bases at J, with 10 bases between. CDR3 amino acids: CASSFGGDEKLFF. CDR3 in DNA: TGTGCCAGCAGTTTCGGAGGGGACGAAAAACTGTTTTTT.

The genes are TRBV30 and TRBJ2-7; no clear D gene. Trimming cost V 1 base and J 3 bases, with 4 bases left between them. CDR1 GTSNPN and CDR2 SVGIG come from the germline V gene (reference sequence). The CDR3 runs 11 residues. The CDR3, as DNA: TGTGCCTGGAGTGCCAACTACGAGCAGTACTTC. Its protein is CAWSANYEQYF.

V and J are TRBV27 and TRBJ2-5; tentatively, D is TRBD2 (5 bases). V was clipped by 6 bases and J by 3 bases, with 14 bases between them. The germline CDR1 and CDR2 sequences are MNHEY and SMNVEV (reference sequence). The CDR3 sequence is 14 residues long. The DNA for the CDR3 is TGTGCCAGCAGACCTGTTGCAGCGGAAGAGACCCAGTACTTC. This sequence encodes CASRPVAAEETQYF.

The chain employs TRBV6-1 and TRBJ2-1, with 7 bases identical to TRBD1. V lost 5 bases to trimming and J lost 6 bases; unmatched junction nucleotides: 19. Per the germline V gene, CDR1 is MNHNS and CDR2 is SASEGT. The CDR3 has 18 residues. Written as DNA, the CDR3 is TGTGCCAGCAGTAAACTATGGAGACAGGGATCAGTGAGCAATGAGCAGTTCTTC. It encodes CASSKLWRQGSVSNEQFF.

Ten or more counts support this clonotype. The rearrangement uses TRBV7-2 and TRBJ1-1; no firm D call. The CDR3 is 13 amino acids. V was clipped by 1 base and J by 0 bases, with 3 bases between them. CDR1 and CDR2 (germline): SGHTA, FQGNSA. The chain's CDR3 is CASSLVMNTEAFF. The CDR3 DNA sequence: TGTGCCAGCAGCTTAGTGATGAACACTGAAGCTTTCTTT.

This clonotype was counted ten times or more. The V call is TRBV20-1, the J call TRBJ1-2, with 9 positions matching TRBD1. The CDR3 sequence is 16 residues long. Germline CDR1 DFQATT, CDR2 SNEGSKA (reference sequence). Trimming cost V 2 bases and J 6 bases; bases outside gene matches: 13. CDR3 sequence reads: CSARYVPRDREHGYTF. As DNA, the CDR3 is TGCAGTGCTAGATACGTTCCGCGGGACAGGGAACATGGCTACACCTTC.

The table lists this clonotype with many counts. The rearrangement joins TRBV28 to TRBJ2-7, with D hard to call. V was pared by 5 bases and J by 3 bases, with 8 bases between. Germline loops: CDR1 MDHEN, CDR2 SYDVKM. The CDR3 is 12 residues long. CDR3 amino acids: CASSRYSYEQYF. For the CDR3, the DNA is TGTGCCAGCAGTCGTTACAGCTACGAGCAGTACTTC. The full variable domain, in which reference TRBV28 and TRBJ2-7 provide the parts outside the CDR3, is DVKVTQSSRYLVKRTGEKVFLECVQDMDHENMFWYRQDPGLGLRLIYFSYDVKMKEKGDIPEGYSVSREKKERFSLILESASTNQTSMYLCASSRYSYEQYFGPGTRLTVT.

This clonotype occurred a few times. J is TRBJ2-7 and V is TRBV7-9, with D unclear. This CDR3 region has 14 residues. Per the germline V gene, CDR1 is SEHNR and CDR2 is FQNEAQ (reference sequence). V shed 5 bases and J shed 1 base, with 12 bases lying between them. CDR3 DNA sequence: TGTGCCAGCAGCCCGGACGTGCAGTCCTACGAGCAGTACTTC. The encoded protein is CASSPDVQSYEQYF. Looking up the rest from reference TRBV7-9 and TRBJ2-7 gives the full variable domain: DTGVSQNPRHKITKRGQNVTFRCDPISEHNRLYWYRQTLGQGPEFLTYFQNEAQLEKSRLLSDRFSAERPKGSFSTLEIQRTEQGDSAMYLCASSPDVQSYEQYFGPGTRLTVT.

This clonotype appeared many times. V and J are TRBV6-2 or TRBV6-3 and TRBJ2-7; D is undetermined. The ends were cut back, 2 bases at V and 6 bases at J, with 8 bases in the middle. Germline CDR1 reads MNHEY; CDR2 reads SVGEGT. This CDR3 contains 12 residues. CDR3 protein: CASSYGSAEQYF. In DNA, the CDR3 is TGTGCCAGCAGTTACGGGTCGGCCGAGCAGTACTTC.

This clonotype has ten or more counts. CDR3 residues: CASSYVGGTGEAFF. The DNA for the CDR3 is TGTGCCAGCAGTTATGTGGGGGGGACAGGGGAAGCTTTCTTT. The chain employs TRBV28 and TRBJ1-1; 9 nucleotides align to TRBD1. V was pared by 4 bases and J by 8 bases, with 8 bases of the junction left unmatched. Germline V CDR1 and CDR2: MDHEN, SYDVKM. The CDR3 is 14 residues long.

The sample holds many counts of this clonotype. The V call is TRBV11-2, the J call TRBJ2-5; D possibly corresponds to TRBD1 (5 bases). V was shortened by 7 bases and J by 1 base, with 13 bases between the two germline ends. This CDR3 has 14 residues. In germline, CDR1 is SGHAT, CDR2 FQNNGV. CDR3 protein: CASTPDRTQETQYF. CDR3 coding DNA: TGTGCCAGCACCCCCGACAGAACCCAAGAGACCCAGTACTTC.